This TCR beta chain is from a study of cytomegalovirus exposure and HLA in healthy donors (dated by TCRdb to 2016 to 2017). Study-wide context: An earlier analysis of approximately 600 of the donors reported roughly 300 Gb of sequence data and 100 million to 130 million unique TCR beta sequences from around 200 million T cells. All discovery cohort repertoires had been generated on a single sequencing platform. In an earlier analysis of a few hundred of the donors, high-throughput TCR beta sequencing was used to judge whether each TCR beta V gene segment behaved as functional or pseudogenic. Along with the roughly 700-subject first cohort, a separate validation cohort of some 130 different subjects was used. The study was designed to test whether signatures of past pathogen exposure could be identified by cataloging public T cell receptors. The number of typed donors differed by locus: about 620-630 for A, B, C, DRB1 and DQB1; 500 to 550 for DQA1; some 610 for DPA1; and about 450 for DPB1. To predict cytomegalovirus infection status, the study combined high-throughput TCR immunosequencing, statistical association of individual TCRs with disease status, and machine learning. On average, roughly 250,000 unique TCR beta nucleotide sequences were sequenced per donor among 300 to 500 genotyped donors of the cohort, with roughly 18% of those sequences being non-productive. A later genetic analysis took genome-wide SNP genotypes for about 55% of the 666 donors and used that subset as a discovery cohort. Roughly 320 gigabases of sequencing data and roughly 81 million unique TCR sequences made up an early release that covered 500 to 700 HLA-typed donors. A later analysis re-examined previously published TCR beta repertoires from just over 650 donors and added high-resolution HLA genotyping to investigate patterns of TCR occurrence. HLA typing covered class I and class II loci at four-digit resolution. The T cell repertoires of about 700 subjects were profiled by immunosequencing and related to cytomegalovirus serostatus. Of the roughly 390 genotyped donors, roughly 76% were placed in the genetic ancestry cluster associated with self-reported Caucasian donors. Donor age, sex, ethnicity and CMV serostatus were compiled alongside the repertoire data. Because of strong linkage in the cohort, roughly five DR-DQ haplotypes were treated as single units for association and clustering. Rather than using new phenotypic data, the later analysis identified candidate immune exposures from TCR beta sequences and from how often those sequences occurred across donors. Overall study outcomes, separate from this receptor: A further reported finding was that TCR beta sequences accurately predicted the HLA-A and HLA-B alleles for most subjects in the first cohort. The cohort was sequenced for TCR beta chains only, and without alpha or paired-chain data the features that could be detected were limited. In an earlier analysis of about 540 of the donors, most TCR beta V segments were observed in productive rearrangements about 87% or about 30% of the time, broadly matching IMGT annotations. The study gave a list of roughly 150 TCR beta chains associated with cytomegalovirus. Immune exposure information for the cohort was limited to CMV serostatus. A later genetic analysis associated a missense DCLRE1C variant with V-gene and J-gene trimming of TCR beta chains, and an independent cohort replicated the association. In vitro tests confirmed that a few of the cytomegalovirus-associated TCR beta chains recognize cytomegalovirus antigens. In a later analysis, the rate of TCR association differed among HLA loci, with DRB1 alleles having the most associated TCRs and HLA-C alleles having the fewest. Presence/absence analyses assumed roughly uniform sequencing depth across donors, an assumption that may not hold. In a later analysis, HLA-associated TCR beta chains showed more clonal expansion and lower generation probabilities than non-associated chains that were equally common. Over 15 rarely observed V segments, including chromosome 9 orphons, were excluded from the earlier analysis of about 600 of the donors because counts were too low. HLA typing was unavailable for some donors at each locus, so association tests used only the typed subset. Cytomegalovirus status was reported to be diagnosed by the classifier with high specificity and sensitivity in both the original and validation cohorts. Most TCR sequences were observed very rarely across donors, whereas some public TCRs were present in many individuals. When HLA alleles, especially DR and DQ, strongly co-occurred, attributing TCR associations to individual alleles was difficult. In a later analysis, most CMV-associated TCR beta chains were found to appear HLA-restricted, with HLA associations seemingly driven largely by CMV exposure. Correlated functional status among segregating V segments might be attributable to linkage disequilibrium, but an unknown experimental factor could not be ruled out. According to a later genetic analysis, donors in an Asian-associated ancestry cluster had fewer N-insertions in productive TCRs than the approximately 690-donor mean. Several of the top co-occurrence clusters appeared to be linked to parvovirus B19, influenza, CMV and Epstein-Barr virus, according to a later analysis. The authors suggested that the approach could potentially be generalized to other disease states and immunological phenotypes. In a later analysis, 16,951 TCR beta sequences were associated with specific HLA alleles at a false discovery rate of 0.05. A cluster of highly shared sequence variants was judged likely to be a technical artifact of the sequencing pipeline.

The cohort consisted of approximately 690 healthy bone marrow donors. At the time of sampling, every cohort member was nominally healthy, though immune exposures that went unrecorded were likely present. The donor was CMV seropositive and was included in the group of around 300 seropositive cohort members. A peripheral blood sample was provided by each donor, and peripheral blood mononuclear cells were used for TCR beta sequencing. Genomic DNA extraction from the blood cell samples was performed with the Qiagen DNeasy Blood Extraction Kit. Note on this clone: Its specific antigen is unknown. No much larger clone exists at a distance of one base, and base qualities are not known.

The library was built by means of the immunoSEQ multiplex PCR assay. A mixture of 60 forward primers for TCR Vbeta segments and 13 reverse primers for TCR Jbeta segments was used in the multiplex PCR. The CDR3 region of rearranged TCR beta genes was amplified from genomic DNA by a multiplex PCR assay. On the Illumina HiSeq System, the amplified TCR beta libraries were sequenced as 87-base-pair reads. The study's processing was this. A later analysis counted about 82 million unique TCR beta chains across the 650 to 800 repertoires, and 10 million to 12 million of these chains were shared by at least two donors. A nearest-neighbor algorithm error-corrected the raw reads and collapsed the reads into unique sequences, merging closely related sequences to remove PCR and sequencing errors. Alignment of CDR3 sequences to IMGT reference sequences was used to assign V, D and J gene segments. For a sequence to be retained, a match of at least six nucleotides was required to both a V gene segment and a J gene segment. Rearrangements were classified as productive when the CDR3 lacked stop codons and remained in frame with V and J, and all other rearrangements were classified as non-productive. Following IMGT convention, CDR3 was defined as the stretch from the second conserved V-encoded cysteine up to the conserved J-encoded phenylalanine. The earlier analysis of some 600 of the donors excluded sequences that lacked an unambiguous match to a single V gene segment. An earlier analysis of just under 600 of the donors called V segments functional above 56.7% productive rearrangements and segregating when the between-donor standard deviation exceeded 5%. A statistical classification framework was built to diagnose cytomegalovirus status from the catalog of TCR beta chain sequences. A later analysis assigned V and J genes by comparing TCR nucleotide sequences with IMGT/GENE-DB human TR gene sequences. A later analysis assigned CDR3 sequences and most-parsimonious VDJ recombination scenarios with the TCRdist pipeline. In a later analysis, each TCR beta chain was defined by its CDR3 amino acid sequence together with its V-gene family, and reads lacking a unique V-gene family were excluded. As a way to deal with suspected cross-contamination and a sequencing artifact, a later analysis dropped 450 to 600 nucleotide sequences that were highly shared and had low generation probability. In a later analysis, a clonal expansion index was calculated for each public chain from normalized within-repertoire ranks of inferred template counts. A later analysis computed generation probabilities with a VDJ recombination model fitted to out-of-frame rearrangements, and checked the results against IGoR. Hypergeometric tests were used in a later analysis to score TCR-TCR, TCR-HLA and TCR-CMV co-occurrence, with a repertoire-size bias correction applied to the TCR pairs. A later analysis estimated false discovery rates by permuting HLA or CMV assignments 20 times. In a later analysis, co-occurring TCRs were grouped with DBSCAN, and TCRdist sequence similarity was added when clustering was performed within HLA-allele-positive subsets. Repertoires with fewer than 30,000 or more than 120,000 public chains were left out of co-occurrence clustering, as were about 5 repertoires with anomalous nucleotide sharing. Not all clones reach the TCRdb copy of this immuneACCESS table, which keeps in-frame sequences only. Checked studies attribute under half of the gap to unresolved V genes and leave the rest unexplained. The V and J calls and the clone size are those of that table, but D and trimming were determined from the DNA. A total of about 100,000 clones appear in this sample, about three quarters of them only once. Roughly 14% of the sample is in the top ten clones.

What was sequenced was PBMCs. The TCR was taken from a male donor in good health and CMV-seropositive.

The CDR3 loop reads CASKESGGYTF. At the DNA level, the sequence is TGTGCCAGCAAGGAGTCGGGTGGCTACACCTTC. The sequence is built from TRBV2 and TRBJ1-2; the D gene remains uncertain. V is shortened by 7 bases, J by 7 bases, and the region joining them spans 10 bases. CDR1 SNHLY and CDR2 FYNNEI were looked up in the germline V gene. Including the terminal cysteine and phenylalanine, the CDR3 comprises 11 residues. Here the CDR3 DNA is all that survives: 33 bases in frame from base 1.